This T cell receptor beta chain was recorded in a study of blood T cell repertoires in COVID-19. Study as a whole: The samples span acute and convalescent COVID-19 from the United States, Italy and Spain. From T cells, B-cell-depleted T cells, or PBMCs came the material, which was cDNA or gDNA.

In the authors' methods: Amplifying reference gene primers gave estimates of nucleated cell counts. TCRdb keeps only in-frame clones here, not all; method: immunoSEQ multiplex PCR. V and J calls and clone size are as listed in that table; D and trimming were resolved from the DNA. The table lists approximately 60,000 clones, over 85% of them singletons. V gave up 3 bases and J gave up 2 bases; unmatched junction bases: 5. This CDR3 region has 15 residues. Germline assignment: CDR1 ENHRY and CDR2 SYGVKD. The chain carries TRBV10-3 and TRBJ2-7, with TRBD1 identical over 9 bases. This TCR came from a man aged 70-80 years with active COVID-19. The sequenced sample consisted of peripheral blood. The CDR3 sequence: CAISEGQGPPYEQYF. CDR3 DNA sequence: TGTGCCATCAGTGAAGGACAGGGGCCCCCCTACGAGCAGTACTTC.